The entry below gives a single TCR beta chain sequence along with its context. This clonotype was seen a few times. Its antigen has not been determined. Per-nucleotide qualities are absent, and no much larger clonotype sits a single base away. The sequencer was an Illumina HiSeq 1500. TCRdb cleaned the public reads at Q25 with fastp, built clones with MiXCR and kept in-frame beta chains. CDR3 protein sequences are deduplicated, and each keeps its most common genes and DNA. The sample profile shows some 270,000 distinct CDR3 sequences; 20% to 25% of them were found once. Jointly, the top ten make up roughly 19% of the sample. The data belong to a study of T cell repertoires in cytomegalovirus infection (dated by TCRdb to between 2018 and 2021). With regard to the full study: Peptide stimulations targeted recently identified HLA-C-restricted CMV epitopes, whose presentation resists viral immunomodulation, together with well-studied HLA-B-restricted epitopes. The HLA type of each donor mattered for the analysis, because public TCR beta signatures pointed to carriage of CMV infection along with the matching HLA type.

The study at large found these results: The ex vivo response was dominated by HLA-C-restricted CMV-specific TCR beta clonotypes, and the single most frequent clonotype in two of eight donors was supplied by these HLA-C-restricted clonotypes. Cumulative frequency of public TCR beta family members discriminated carriers of CMV infection plus the relevant HLA type in this cohort and an independent roughly 330-donor cohort.

CDR1 and CDR2 are drawn from the germline V gene: SGHTA, FQGNSA. The V end gives up 3 bases and the J end 10 bases, leaving 11 bases in the junction not matched to a gene. The CDR3 has 15 amino acids, counting the end cysteine and phenylalanine. The read is trimmed to its CDR3 DNA, 45 bases read in frame from base 1. Interpreted using the paper, the treatment or condition label stands for: in vitro stimulation with specific CMV peptide epitopes to enrich CMV-specific T cells. The origin of this receptor is a human donor in good health (CMV status not recorded). Some clones in this sample may be carry-over from other donors' samples. The rearranged chain carries TRBV7-2 and TRBJ1-4; 7 bases in the middle match TRBD1. The source material was cultured PBMCs, sampled from culture after CMV antigen stimulation. The DNA is TGTGCCAGCAGCTTGGGGGGAATGACAGGGCCAAAACTGTTTTTT. Translation gives CASSLGGMTGPKLFF.